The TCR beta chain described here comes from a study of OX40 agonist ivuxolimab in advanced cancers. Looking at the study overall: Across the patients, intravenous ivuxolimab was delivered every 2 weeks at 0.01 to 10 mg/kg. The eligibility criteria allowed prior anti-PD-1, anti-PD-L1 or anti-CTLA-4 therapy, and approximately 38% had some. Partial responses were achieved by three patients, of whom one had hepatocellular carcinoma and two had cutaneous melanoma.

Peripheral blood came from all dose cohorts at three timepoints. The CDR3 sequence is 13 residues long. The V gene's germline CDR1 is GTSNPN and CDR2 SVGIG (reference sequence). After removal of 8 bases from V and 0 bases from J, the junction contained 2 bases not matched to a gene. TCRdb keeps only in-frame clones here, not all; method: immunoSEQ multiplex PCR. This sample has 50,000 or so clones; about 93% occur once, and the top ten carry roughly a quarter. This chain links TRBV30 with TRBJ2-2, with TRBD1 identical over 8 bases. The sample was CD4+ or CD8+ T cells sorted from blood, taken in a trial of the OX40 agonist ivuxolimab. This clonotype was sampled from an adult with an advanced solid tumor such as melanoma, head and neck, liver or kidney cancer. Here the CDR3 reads CAGTGANTGELFF. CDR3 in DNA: TGTGCCGGGACAGGCGCGAACACCGGGGAGCTGTTTTTT.